The clone carrying this T cell receptor beta chain has more than one count but fewer than ten. The antigen remains undetermined. The sample is drawn from a study of beta chain features in type 1 diabetes. Overall study findings and caveats: TCRB CDR3 length was moderately but significantly reduced in all four CD4+ subsets of Type 1 diabetes patients.

Expressed TCRB transcripts were sequenced because the entire RNA isolate underwent reverse transcription. Profiled with immunoSEQ multiplex PCR; TCRdb holds only in-frame clones, not every one. This repertoire shows under 800,000 clones, around a sixth found once; its top ten account for more than 0.08%. By way of CD45RO/CCR7/CD25/CD127/CD95/CD27, the CD4+ regulatory, stem cell-like memory, central memory and naive cells were sorted. CDR3 length equals 15 residues. Trimming at V came to 4 bases and at J to 9 bases, leaving 7 bases not matched to a gene. The V gene's germline CDR1 is MNHEY and CDR2 SVGAGI.

The sample comprised naive CD4+ T cells from blood. The rearrangement links TRBV6-5 to TRBJ1-6; TRBD1 matches 9 bases. The source of this sequence is a man aged 18-30 years in good health. The CDR3 is CASSSTTGGGSPLHF. CDR3 nucleotides: TGTGCCAGCAGTTCGACGACAGGGGGGGGTTCACCCCTCCACTTT.